This note documents a single T cell receptor beta chain sequence. The data originate from a study of control samples from healthy donors and cancer patients. Assay used: immunoSEQ multiplex PCR; TCRdb lists only in-frame clones, some missing. The profile covers 100,000 to 150,000 clones, with more than 85% appearing a single time and around 8.9% taken by the ten largest. This CDR3 has 12 residues. Germline V CDR1 and CDR2: MNHEY, SVGAGI. With 8 bases removed from V and 9 bases from J, the gap between germline ends came to 14 bases. The chain recombines TRBV6-5 with TRBJ1-5, with D unclear. Sequencing input: blood. This sequence was found in a man younger than 35 in good health. CDR3 amino acids: CASRILGGPQHF. The CDR3 bases are TGTGCCAGCCGAATCCTAGGCGGGCCCCAGCATTTT.